This T cell receptor beta chain appears in the sequencing data of a study of neurological immune-mediated disorders. This CDR3 is built from 16 residues. CDR1 and CDR2 from the germline V gene are SEHNR and FQNEAQ (reference sequence). Germline trimming cut 7 bases from V and 1 base from J; bases unmatched to any gene: 9. This clonotype showed up just a few times. TCRdb redid the calling of the 5' RACE reads with MiXCR, one entry per CDR3 protein. The data show fewer than 60,000 distinct CDR3 sequences, about a tenth seen once. The sequence was collected from a man between 70 and 80 years old with HTLV-1-associated myelopathy (HAM/TSP). Material: PBMCs. The V and J genes are TRBV7-9 and TRBJ1-1; 10 bases are a match to TRBD1. CDR3 nucleotides: TGTGCCAGCACGCCCGCGGGACAGGGGTCGAACACTGAAGCTTTCTTT. It is translated as CASTPAGQGSNTEAFF.